A single sample gave rise to the 30 T cell receptor beta chains below, sequenced in a study of beta chain features in type 1 diabetes. Study outcomes and limitations: For Type 1 diabetes patients, all four CD4+ subsets carried TCRB CDR3s that were moderately but significantly shorter.

The study reverse transcribed the entire isolated RNA, so it sequenced expressed TCRB transcripts. Only in-frame clones appear in the TCRdb table, and some are missing; sequencing was by immunoSEQ multiplex PCR. The top ten hold 0.45% to 0.65% of the sample, which has a few hundred thousand clones, 8.5% to 10% seen once. Which antigens these TCRs recognize remains unknown. Specimen: central memory CD4+ T cells from blood. These receptors all come from a man under 40 with type 1 diabetes.

This sequence joins TRBV7-8 and TRBJ2-2, with a weak D call TRBD2 (5 bases). The CDR3 runs to 14 residues. Between the trimmed V and J ends, which lost 6 bases and 2 bases, there was a span of 10 bases. Germline-derived CDR1 and CDR2 are SGHVS and FQNEAQ. CDR3 region: CASRLVSNTGELFF. The CDR3 region has the DNA TGTGCCAGCAGACTAGTATCTAACACCGGGGAGCTGTTTTTT.

The chain employs TRBV6-1 and TRBJ1-5; D gene uncertain. V dropped 4 bases and J dropped 2 bases, with 6 bases sitting between them. This CDR3 is 13 amino acids long. Germline CDR1 MNHNS, CDR2 SASEGT. The CDR3 nucleotides are TGTGCCAGCAGTGTGCAGGGCAATCAGCCCCAGCATTTT. Encoded protein: CASSVQGNQPQHF.

The J gene is TRBJ2-3, the V gene TRBV7-9; 8 bases match TRBD1. Germline values: CDR1 SEHNR, CDR2 FQNEAQ (reference sequence). The CDR3 is 14 amino acids. Germline trimming cut 5 bases from V and 4 bases from J; bases unmatched to any gene: 5. CDR3 sequence: CASSLTGEADTQYF. As DNA, the CDR3 is TGTGCCAGCAGCCTGACAGGGGAGGCAGATACGCAGTATTTT.

The sample holds a few counts of this clone. Compared with germline, one end of the junction differs, possibly owing to a read error. The chain has TRBV11-2 and TRBJ2-7; 14 nucleotides align to TRBD2. This CDR3 contains 14 residues. Germline CDR1 reads SGHAT; CDR2 reads FQNNGV. The CDR3 DNA sequence: TGTGCCAGCAGCCAGGATACCGGGACTAGCGGGAGACACTTC. Encoded protein: CASSQDTGTSGRHF.

This sequence joins TRBV7-9 and TRBJ1-1; a possible D gene is TRBD1 (5 bases). V lost 3 bases and J lost 1, with 6 bases in between. The germline gives CDR1 SEHNR, CDR2 FQNEAQ (reference sequence). The CDR3 spans 13 residues. In nucleotides, the CDR3 is TGTGCCAGCAGCTTTGGGGCGAACACTGAAGCTTTCTTT. It codes for CASSFGANTEAFF.

This rearrangement joins TRBV4-1 to TRBJ2-5; 12 bases are shared with TRBD2. This CDR3 has 18 amino acids. V was pared by 0 bases and J by 3 bases, with 8 bases of the junction left unmatched. CDR1 and CDR2 (germline): MGHRA, YSYEKL. Here the CDR3 DNA reads TGCGCCAGCAGCCAAGATCTAAGGACTAGCGGGAATAAAGAGACCCAGTACTTC. Translating it yields CASSQDLRTSGNKETQYF.

This rearrangement joins TRBV4-3 to TRBJ2-3; possible D gene TRBD2, 6 bases. Trimming pared 0 bases from V and 4 bases from J, leaving 14 bases between. The germline V gene has CDR1 LGHNA and CDR2 YSLEER. This CDR3 region has 16 residues. The DNA for the CDR3 is TGCGCCAGCAGCCAAGACCAGGACTATTTGTCAGATACGCAGTATTTT. Amino acid sequence: CASSQDQDYLSDTQYF.

This rearrangement joins TRBV2 to TRBJ2-5; 7 nucleotides align to TRBD2. The CDR3 length is 18 residues. J gave up 4 bases and V 6 bases, and 20 bases lay outside the gene matches. Germline V gene data show CDR1 as SNHLY and CDR2 as FYNNEI. The CDR3 DNA follows: TGTGCCAGCAGCCCCCTTAGGGGCGCGGGAGTGCAGGTAGAGACCCAGTACTTC. This codes for CASSPLRGAGVQVETQYF. The full variable domain, completed using reference TRBV2 and TRBJ2-5, is EPEVTQTPSHQVTQMGQEVILRCVPISNHLYFYWYRQILGQKVEFLVSFYNNEISEKSEIFDDQFSVERPDGSNFTLKIRSTKLEDSAMYFCASSPLRGAGVQVETQYFGPGTRLLVL.

This CDR3 is CASSPRGGYNEKLFF. CDR3 DNA sequence: TGTGCCAGCAGCCCCCGGGGGGGGTATAATGAAAAACTGTTTTTT. The V and J genes are TRBV7-6 and TRBJ1-4, with D possibly being TRBD1 (5 bases). The CDR3 is 15 amino acids. Trimming removed 5 bases at V and 4 bases at J, with 14 bases between. Germline V gene data show CDR1 as SGHVS and CDR2 as FNYEAQ.

This clone was seen ten or more times. The V and J genes are TRBV7-9 and TRBJ1-4; no firm D call. In germline, CDR1 is SEHNR, CDR2 FQNEAQ (reference sequence). Trimming took off 1 base at V and 7 bases at J, with 10 bases between the two ends. The CDR3 covers 14 residues. CDR3 sequence (DNA): TGTGCCAGCAGCTTAGGACGACTGGGTGAAAAACTGTTTTTT. As protein: CASSLGRLGEKLFF. Variable domain in full (rest from reference TRBV7-9 and TRBJ1-4): DTGVSQNPRHKITKRGQNVTFRCDPISEHNRLYWYRQTLGQGPEFLTYFQNEAQLEKSRLLSDRFSAERPKGSFSTLEIQRTEQGDSAMYLCASSLGRLGEKLFFGSGTQLSVL.

The genes are TRBV6-1 and TRBJ1-2; D gene uncertain. The germline V and J ends were trimmed by 6 bases and 8 bases, with 19 bases remaining between them. Germline CDR1 MNHNS, CDR2 SASEGT. The CDR3 sequence is 14 residues long. The CDR3 DNA is TGTGCCAGCAGAAGCGGAGACCGGGCCGGCGGCTACACCTTC. Translating gives CASRSGDRAGGYTF.

This clone has ten or more counts. The chain combines TRBV5-6 with TRBJ1-2, with D perhaps matching TRBD1 (5 bases). The V and J ends lost 4 bases and 8 bases respectively, with 24 bases between them. The CDR3 totals 16 residues. CDR1 and CDR2 (germline): SGHDT, YYEEEE. The CDR3 coding sequence is TGTGCCAGCAGCCTAACGGGGGTCAGATCTTTGAAGGGCTACACCTTC. This gives the protein CASSLTGVRSLKGYTF.

The chain uses TRBV6-1 and TRBJ2-5; 7 bases line up with TRBD1. The CDR3 runs to 15 residues. The V gene end was trimmed by 4 bases and the J gene end by 2 bases; junction bases not matched to a gene: 7. Looked up from germline, CDR1 is MNHNS and CDR2 is SASEGT. The CDR3 loop reads CASSGWTGLQETQYF. The CDR3 coding sequence is TGTGCCAGCAGTGGGTGGACAGGCTTACAAGAGACCCAGTACTTC.

This clone was detected a few times. The V and J genes are TRBV6-5 and TRBJ2-3; D might be TRBD2 (5 bases). The CDR3 loop spans 14 amino acids. Germline loops: CDR1 MNHEY, CDR2 SVGAGI. Trimming pared 6 bases from V and 0 bases from J, leaving 10 bases between. The CDR3, as DNA: TGTGCCAGCAGCTCGGGGTTCAGCACAGATACGCAGTATTTT. Its protein is CASSSGFSTDTQYF.

There are a few counts of this clone. This rearrangement joins TRBV7-8 to TRBJ1-5; D call uncertain. Trimming removed 5 bases at V and 1 base at J, with 21 bases between. This CDR3 spans 18 amino acids. The germline CDR1 and CDR2 sequences are SGHVS and FQNEAQ. The CDR3 region is CASSPRPSRDSSNQPQHF. The DNA for the CDR3 is TGTGCCAGCAGCCCCCGACCCTCCAGAGATTCGAGCAATCAGCCCCAGCATTTT.

The J gene is TRBJ2-1, the V gene TRBV19; TRBD2 matches at 7 bases. The V gene's germline CDR1 is LNHDA and CDR2 SQIVND (reference sequence). The CDR3 runs to 16 residues. With 5 bases clipped from V and 1 base from J, the junction kept 8 bases outside the gene matches. The CDR3 protein is CASSPRLAGSYNEQFF. CDR3 bases: TGTGCCAGTAGTCCCAGACTAGCAGGGTCCTACAATGAGCAGTTCTTC.

The V gene is TRBV19, the J gene TRBJ2-1; D unclear. V was trimmed by 5 bases and J by 3 bases, leaving 5 bases between them. Germline V CDR1 and CDR2: LNHDA, SQIVND (reference sequence). CDR3 length equals 12 residues. Here the CDR3 DNA reads TGTGCCAGTAGTCGAGACTACAATGAGCAGTTCTTC. Translated: CASSRDYNEQFF.

A few counts support this clone. J is TRBJ2-7 and V is TRBV27; maybe TRBD2 (6 bases). With 3 bases removed from V and 2 bases from J, the gap between germline ends came to 17 bases. The CDR3 is 16 residues long. CDR1 and CDR2 from the germline V gene are MNHEY and SMNVEV (reference sequence). In DNA form, the CDR3 reads TGTGCCAGCAGTTTTAGGTCACCGGGGGAGACCTACGAGCAGTACTTC. Translated: CASSFRSPGETYEQYF.

The chain employs TRBV5-8 and TRBJ1-4; 8 bases align to TRBD1. The CDR3 runs 14 residues. Germline lookup yields CDR1 SGHTS and CDR2 YDEGEE. After removal of 3 bases from V and 8 bases from J, the junction contained 6 bases not matched to a gene. DNA for the CDR3: TGTGCCAGCAGCTCTTCGACAGGGGACGAAAAACTGTTTTTT. As protein: CASSSSTGDEKLFF.

The chain employs TRBV5-1 and TRBJ1-1; D may be TRBD1 (5 bases). Looked up from germline, CDR1 is SGHRS and CDR2 is YFSETQ. The CDR3 runs 15 residues. Trimming stripped 4 bases from V and 1 base from J, with 14 bases between. Written as DNA, the CDR3 is TGCGCCAGCAGCACCGCGCAGACAGCGAACACTGAAGCTTTCTTT. This codes for CASSTAQTANTEAFF. Drawing the rest from reference TRBV5-1 and TRBJ1-1, the complete variable domain is KAGVTQTPRYLIKTRGQQVTLSCSPISGHRSVSWYQQTPGQGLQFLFEYFSETQRNKGNFPGRFSGRQFSNSRSEMNVSTLELGDSALYLCASSTAQTANTEAFFGQGTRLTVV.

This clone was counted many times. J is TRBJ2-2 and V is TRBV11-2; D is unresolved. Germline V CDR1 and CDR2: SGHAT, FQNNGV. CDR3 length: 13 residues. V was shortened by 0 bases and J by 3 bases, with 2 bases between the two germline ends. The CDR3, as DNA: TGTGCCAGCAGCTTAGATTACACCGGGGAGCTGTTTTTT. Translation: CASSLDYTGELFF.

This clone was observed many times. This chain links TRBV28 with TRBJ2-3, with D tentatively TRBD2 (5 bases). Germline V CDR1 and CDR2: MDHEN, SYDVKM. Trimming took 7 bases from V and 2 from J, leaving 16 bases between them. This CDR3 region has 15 residues. CDR3 loop: CASTLRAAVTDTQYF. Here the CDR3 DNA reads TGTGCCAGCACCCTGAGAGCGGCAGTCACAGATACGCAGTATTTT. Full variable domain (remainder filled in from reference TRBV28 and TRBJ2-3): DVKVTQSSRYLVKRTGEKVFLECVQDMDHENMFWYRQDPGLGLRLIYFSYDVKMKEKGDIPEGYSVSREKKERFSLILESASTNQTSMYLCASTLRAAVTDTQYFGPGTRLTVL.

In its sample, this clone was seen a few times. DNA for the CDR3: TGTGCCAGCAGCCCCAGGACTGTTTACTATGGCTACACCTTC. It yields the protein CASSPRTVYYGYTF. The gene calls are TRBV7-2 and TRBJ1-2, with unresolved D. The CDR3 runs to 14 residues. The germline V gene has CDR1 SGHTA and CDR2 FQGNSA. The V end lost 5 bases, the J end lost 3 bases, and 13 bases lay between the germline ends.

The chain uses TRBV4-2 and TRBJ2-5, with D perhaps matching TRBD2 (5 bases). V was cut by 5 bases and J by 4 bases, with 14 bases left in between. Looked up from germline, CDR1 is LGHNA and CDR2 is YNFKEQ. The CDR3 runs to 14 residues. The CDR3 nucleotides read TGTGCCAGCAGCTTGGAGGAAACAGCAGAGACCCAGTACTTC. Residues: CASSLEETAETQYF.

CDR3 DNA: TGTGCCAGCAGCTTTAACTACAACACAGATACGCAGTATTTT. Its protein is CASSFNYNTDTQYF. This chain links TRBV7-2 with TRBJ2-3; no clear D. The CDR3 is made up of 14 amino acids. Trimming shortened V by 3 bases and J by 2 bases, and 9 bases separated the two germline ends. CDR1 is SGHTA and CDR2 is FQGNSA in the germline V gene.

This clone was counted at least ten times. The chain recombines TRBV18 with TRBJ1-1; D is perhaps TRBD1 (5 bases). The CDR3 contains 16 residues. Per the germline V gene, CDR1 is KGHSH and CDR2 is LQKENI. V gave up 6 bases and J gave up 4 bases, with 21 bases separating them. CDR3 sequence (DNA): TGTGCCAGCTCCTCAGGGCCTCAAGCCGTGGCCACTGAAGCTTTCTTT. Translation gives CASSSGPQAVATEAFF.

As DNA, the CDR3 is TGTGCCAGCAGCGGCCAAGCAGGCGGGGTTCGGGGGACCCAGTACTTC. Translated: CASSGQAGGVRGTQYF. The V call is TRBV9, the J call TRBJ2-5; D may be TRBD2 (6 bases). CDR3 size: 16 residues. Trimming stripped 3 bases from V and 7 bases from J, with 22 bases between. Germline V gene lookup returns CDR1 SGDLS and CDR2 YYNGEE.

The table lists this clone with a few counts. The genes are TRBV7-2 and TRBJ1-4; D not resolved. V dropped 1 base and J dropped 7 bases, with 13 bases sitting between them. This CDR3 comprises 15 residues. Germline CDR1 SGHTA, CDR2 FQGNSA. The CDR3 sequence: CASSLELGPSEKLFF. The CDR3, as DNA: TGTGCCAGCAGCTTAGAACTAGGCCCGAGTGAAAAACTGTTTTTT.

The rearrangement links TRBV2 to TRBJ1-2; TRBD1 agrees at 8 bases. V dropped 6 bases and J dropped 2; count of bases not matched to a gene: 5. This CDR3 is built from 14 residues. Germline CDR1 and CDR2: SNHLY and FYNNEI. The CDR3 region has the DNA TGTGCCAGCAGCGCACGACAGGGGAACTATGGCTACACCTTC. It translates to CASSARQGNYGYTF. The full variable domain, with the rest looked up from reference TRBV2 and TRBJ1-2, is EPEVTQTPSHQVTQMGQEVILRCVPISNHLYFYWYRQILGQKVEFLVSFYNNEISEKSEIFDDQFSVERPDGSNFTLKIRSTKLEDSAMYFCASSARQGNYGYTFGSGTRLTVV.

This clone was seen more than once but under ten times. J is TRBJ1-2 and V is TRBV7-9; no definite D call. CDR1 SEHNR and CDR2 FQNEAQ come from the germline V gene (reference sequence). With 1 base removed from V and 6 bases from J, the gap between germline ends came to 3 bases. This CDR3 region has 11 residues. The CDR3 loop reads CASSLVDGYTF. The CDR3 nucleotides are TGTGCCAGCAGCTTAGTCGATGGCTACACCTTC.